The rows below give T cell receptor beta chains drawn from one sample of a study of cytomegalovirus exposure and HLA in healthy donors. Sequenced by immunoSEQ multiplex PCR; TCRdb stores in-frame clones only, minus some. The data show roughly 190,000 clones, with around 68% seen just once and less than 3% held by the top ten. Sequencing used PBMCs. The origin of the receptors is a middle-aged man in good health and CMV-seronegative. Each CDR3 is given with its conserved first and last residue. A D gene is named only where the DNA matches it firmly. Clone size, where shown, is once, few, many, or a class for clones that have expanded.

>TRBD1|TRBV5-1|-|TRBJ2-7
CASSLDRGNPYEQYF
TGCGCCAGCAGCCTGGACAGGGGGAACCCCTACGAGCAGTACTTC
>TRBD2|TRBV6-6|few|TRBJ2-1
CASSRGLAGYNEQFF
TGTGCCAGCAGCCGGGGACTAGCGGGGTACAATGAGCAGTTCTTC
>TRBD2|TRBV7-6|-|TRBJ2-1
CASSFAGLAGGNEQFF
TGTGCCAGCAGCTTCGCCGGACTAGCGGGAGGCAATGAGCAGTTCTTC
>TRBD2|TRBV7-9|-|TRBJ2-3
CASSPERGDTDTQYF
TGTGCCAGCAGCCCGGAGCGGGGGGACACAGATACGCAGTATTTT
>TRBD1|TRBV28|-|TRBJ2-7
CASRGQGHSSEQYF
TGTGCCAGCAGGGGACAGGGGCATTCCTCCGAGCAGTACTTC
>-|TRBV29-1|few|TRBJ2-4
CSVVLRGLAKNIQYF
TGCAGCGTTGTCCTCAGGGGCTTAGCCAAAAACATTCAGTACTTC
>TRBD1|TRBV5-6|-|TRBJ1-4
CASSFGTGANEKLFF
TGTGCCAGCAGCTTCGGGACAGGTGCTAATGAAAAACTGTTTTTT
>TRBD1|TRBV10-3|few|TRBJ1-6
CAISAGGPNSPLHF
TGTGCCATCAGTGCAGGGGGCCCTAATTCACCCCTCCACTTT
>-|TRBV6-5|-|TRBJ1-5
CASSTLTGNQPQHF
TGTGCCAGCAGTACTCTCACAGGGAATCAGCCCCAGCATTTT
>-|TRBV6-1|few|TRBJ2-5
CASSDRITAGLTETQYF
TGTGCCAGCAGTGATCGCATCACCGCGGGCCTAACAGAGACCCAGTACTTC
>-|TRBV30|-|TRBJ2-7
CAWTTFEPTRIGEQYF
TGTGCCTGGACGACCTTCGAGCCCACTAGGATAGGGGAGCAGTACTTC
>-|TRBV18|few|TRBJ1-6
CASSPPGSPLHF
TGTGCCAGCTCACCACCGGGCTCACCCCTCCACTTT
>-|TRBV5-5|few|TRBJ2-1
CASSLLAGSYNEQFF
TGTGCCAGCAGCTTGCTGGCGGGAAGCTACAATGAGCAGTTCTTC
>-|TRBV1|-|TRBJ1-2
CTSSQDGQRHYGYTF
TGCACCAGCAGCCAAGATGGTCAGCGCCACTATGGCTACACCTTC
>TRBD1|TRBV6-6|-|TRBJ1-5
CASSPTGANQPQHF
TGTGCCAGCAGCCCTACAGGGGCAAATCAGCCCCAGCATTTT
>-|TRBV6-4|few|TRBJ1-1
CASSERGFSTEAFF
TGTGCCAGCAGTGAACGAGGGTTTAGCACTGAAGCTTTCTTT
>-|TRBV6-6|-|TRBJ2-5
CASWGGKETQYF
TGTGCCAGCTGGGGCGGGAAAGAGACCCAGTACTTC
>-|TRBV28|few|TRBJ2-5
CASSLMTGAETQYF
TGTGCCAGCAGTCTAATGACAGGAGCGGAGACCCAGTACTTC
>TRBD2|TRBV5-1|once|TRBJ2-1
CASSLLGTSGSNYNEQFF
TGCGCCAGCAGCTTGCTCGGGACTAGCGGATCAAATTACAATGAGCAGTTCTTC